The rows below give T cell receptor beta chains drawn from one sample of a study of T-cell memory formation after mild COVID-19. TCRdb re-called the 5' RACE reads with MiXCR, one entry per CDR3 protein. The sample has some 160,000 distinct CDR3 sequences, around a third seen once; the top ten hold 12%. Material: PBMCs or a T cell subset sorted from them (not recorded which). The receptors come from an adult woman who had mild COVID-19 (a few samples of this study predate the infection). Cell type and time point are not known. Each CDR3 is given with its conserved first and last residue.

V gene	CDR3 protein
TRBV9	CASSVGRANNQPQHF
TRBV12-3/TRBV12-4	CASGPGAREQFF
TRBV29-1	CSVLTSPGGQFF
TRBV6-2/TRBV6-3	CASFGGVSYEQYF
TRBV7-2	CASSYRGIGTDTQYF
TRBV13	CASRPGGVDTGELFF
TRBV5-1	CASSLAQNTEAFF
TRBV6-5	CASSYEGRYGYTF
TRBV29-1	CSVKASVADTQYF
TRBV7-3	CASSLTAGRSDTQYF
TRBV9	CASSLRMAGGLDGTDTQYF
TRBV20-1	CSARDLGGGNEQFF
TRBV5-6	CASSSGQSWYGYTF
TRBV5-1	CASSLEAGQPEQLFF
TRBV23-1	CASSQWEAPGNEQFF
TRBV7-9	CASSYEFTEAFF
TRBV20-1	CSARKLSGRADTQYF
TRBV5-6	CASSLYGTNTGELFF
TRBV6-2/TRBV6-3	CASSYRDNQPQHF
TRBV29-1	CSVEVAGGQMDTQYF
TRBV2	CASSRLNQPQHF
TRBV12-3/TRBV12-4	CASSLRGITDTQYF
TRBV7-2	CASSLGSLAGSPYEQYF
TRBV29-1	CSVETWNTEAFF
TRBV24-1	CATSDSSSGGAVRQFF
TRBV20-1	CSARGFGTGWGEQYF
TRBV24-1	CATSDRTGREETQYF
TRBV5-1	CASSFSGGAETQYF
TRBV12-3/TRBV12-4	CASSFGEDTQYF
TRBV2	CASRRDSGEKLFF
TRBV9	CASSVSTGAYEQYF
TRBV14	CASSRILGGVTEAFF
TRBV6-2/TRBV6-3	CASSYGRSSSYEQYF
TRBV28	CASSLLAGKGHYEQYF
TRBV24-1	CATQRDTGELFF
TRBV7-9	CASSHGNNQPQHF
TRBV3-1	CASSHPLGGGTDTQYF
TRBV25-1	CASSEVGFSTFYEQYF
TRBV4-1	CASSKALAGDLDTQYF
TRBV5-1	CASGLRLGRETQYF
TRBV11-3	CASSDLETQYF
TRBV20-1	CSARSQREGSEQYF